This T cell receptor (beta chain) was sequenced during a study of shared clonotypes between healthy human individuals. Broader study findings: Generally, estimated richness proved larger in naive subsets than it did in memory subsets. Although depth was large, rarefaction showed that sequencing of the sorted subsets was incomplete.

Germline V gene lookup returns CDR1 SGHRS and CDR2 YFSETQ. CDR3 length: 16 residues. V dropped 4 bases and J dropped 5; count of bases not matched to a gene: 11. Negatively enriched CD4+ T cells were divided by CD45RA into naive and memory. Each subset's genomic DNA was split evenly across several immunoSEQ plates. Profiling relied on immunoSEQ multiplex PCR, and the TCRdb table lists in-frame clones only, not all of them. The profile covers roughly 2 million clones, with 90% to 95% appearing a single time and 0.13% taken by the ten largest. About this clone itself: The antigen is unknown.

Sequenced material: naive CD4+ T cells sorted from blood. Subset: CD45RA+ positively selected. The chain couples TRBV5-1 to TRBJ2-2, with 7 nucleotides matching TRBD1. The sequence was obtained from a man aged 18 to 35 in good health. This chain's CDR3 is CASSQRGLGQTGELFF. The DNA for the CDR3 is TGCGCCAGCAGCCAACGGGGCTTGGGACAGACCGGGGAGCTGTTTTTT.